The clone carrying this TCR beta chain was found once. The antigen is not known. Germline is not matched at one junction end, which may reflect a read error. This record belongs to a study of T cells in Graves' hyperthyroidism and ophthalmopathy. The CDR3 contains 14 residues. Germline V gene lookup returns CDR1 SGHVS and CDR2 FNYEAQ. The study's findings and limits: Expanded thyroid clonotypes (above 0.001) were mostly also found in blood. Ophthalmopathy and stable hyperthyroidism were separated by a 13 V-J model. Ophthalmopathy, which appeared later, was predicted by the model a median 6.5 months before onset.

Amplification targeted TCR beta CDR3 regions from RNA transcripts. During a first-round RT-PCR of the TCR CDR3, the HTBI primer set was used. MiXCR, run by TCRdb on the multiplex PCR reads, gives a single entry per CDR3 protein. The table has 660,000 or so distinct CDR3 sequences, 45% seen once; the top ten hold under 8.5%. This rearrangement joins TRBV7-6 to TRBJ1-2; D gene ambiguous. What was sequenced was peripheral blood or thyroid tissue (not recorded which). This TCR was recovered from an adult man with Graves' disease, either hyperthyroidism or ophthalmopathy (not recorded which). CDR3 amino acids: CASTLDGINYGYTF. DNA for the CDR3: TGTGCCAGCACCTTAGACGGGATTAACTATGGCTACACCTTC.